This TCR beta chain originates from a study of type 1 regulatory T cells. To note about this clonotype: The antigen is not known.

MiXCR, applied by TCRdb to the reads, yields one record per CDR3 protein. The sample carries over 55,000 distinct CDR3 sequences, roughly 60% recorded once. The origin of this receptor is a human donor in good health. Sequenced: cultured T cells, either the whole culture or a sorted T cell fraction (not recorded which). As for subset: Tr1-enriched cell product generated in vitro against host alloantigens.

CDR3 protein: CASSQASGGAYQPQHF. For the CDR3, the DNA is TGCGCCAGCAGCCAAGCCTCAGGGGGCGCCTATCAGCCCCAGCATTTT. The V and J genes are TRBV4-1 and TRBJ1-5; 8 bases map to TRBD1. V was pared by 1 base and J by 5 bases, with 7 bases of the junction left unmatched. The CDR3 is made up of 16 amino acids. CDR1 and CDR2 (germline): MGHRA, YSYEKL.